A single sample gave rise to the 11 T cell receptor beta chains below, sequenced in a study of vaccination effects on CD4 cells after COVID-19. Generated by immunoSEQ multiplex PCR, the TCRdb table keeps only in-frame clones and is missing some. The sample gives tens of thousands of clones, around 69% of which show up once; 2% to 3% is in the top ten. The antigens for these receptors are not known. With more than 9 days of culture completed, CD4+ T cells were isolated. The participants, recipients of two vaccine doses, got either BNT162b2 or mRNA-1273. Sequencing used CD4+ T cells from PBMCs cultured without peptide, obtained after COVID-19 vaccination. The receptors stem from a human donor who received a COVID-19 vaccine.

The chain has TRBV2 and TRBJ1-4; 7 bases map to TRBD1. The CDR3 consists of 13 residues. Trimming took 7 bases from V and 13 from J; bases not matched to a gene: 12. Per germline, CDR1 SNHLY and CDR2 FYNNEI. The CDR3 bases are TGTGCCAGCACCTCAGTAGGGGGCGGTATACTGTTTTTT. Translated: CASTSVGGGILFF.

This clone was picked up a small number of times. The V and J genes are TRBV14 and TRBJ1-5, with 10 nucleotides matching TRBD1. V trimming: 7 bases; J trimming: 1 base; junction bases outside the gene matches: 4. Germline assignment: CDR1 SGHDN and CDR2 FVKESK. This CDR3 region has 15 residues. The CDR3: CASKRDRGSNQPQHF. CDR3 in DNA: TGTGCCAGCAAGAGGGACAGGGGAAGCAATCAGCCCCAGCATTTT. Using reference TRBV14 and TRBJ1-5 for the parts outside the CDR3, the full variable domain is EAGVTQFPSHSVIEKGQTVTLRCDPISGHDNLYWYRRVMGKEIKFLLHFVKESKQDESGMPNNRFLAERTGGTYSTLKVQPAELEDSGVYFCASKRDRGSNQPQHFGDGTRLSIL.

This clone showed up many times. V and J are TRBV25-1 and TRBJ2-5; 7 bases agree with TRBD1. The CDR3 covers 14 residues. V dropped 4 bases and J dropped 4; count of bases not matched to a gene: 6. Germline lookup yields CDR1 MGHDK and CDR2 SYGVNS. CDR3 region: CASSVRDSRETQYF. In nucleotides, the CDR3 is TGTGCCAGCAGTGTCCGGGACAGCAGAGAGACCCAGTACTTC.

This chain links TRBV24-1 with TRBJ1-3; TRBD1 matches at 7 bases. V gave up 3 bases and J gave up 0 bases; unmatched junction bases: 1. Germline values: CDR1 KGHDR, CDR2 SFDVKD. The CDR3 runs to 15 residues. The CDR3 DNA follows: TGTGCCACCAGTGATGACAGGGTCTCTGGAAACACCATATATTTT. This translates into CATSDDRVSGNTIYF.

As regards this clone: This specimen includes other DNA sequences encoding the same CDR3. The V and J genes are TRBV3-1 (or the pseudogene TRBV3-2) and TRBJ1-2; weak D call: TRBD1 (5 bases). This CDR3 is 12 amino acids long. Germline lookup yields CDR1 LGHDT and CDR2 YNNKEL (reference sequence). Trimming pared 3 bases from V and 5 bases from J, leaving 7 bases between. The CDR3 nucleotides read TGTGCCAGCAGCCAGGGGGATTATGGCTACACCTTC. Its translation is CASSQGDYGYTF.

This clone has a handful of counts. The gene calls are TRBV2 and TRBJ1-1; TRBD1 might be the D (5 bases). The CDR3 loop spans 13 amino acids. Between the trimmed V and J ends, which lost 7 bases and 7 bases, there was a span of 16 bases. In germline, CDR1 is SNHLY, CDR2 FYNNEI. As DNA, the CDR3 is TGTGCCAGCAAGGCCAGGGAGATTGGTGAAGCTTTCTTT. It yields the protein CASKAREIGEAFF.

The V and J genes are TRBV7-3 and TRBJ2-6; 9 bases agree with TRBD1. V shed 5 bases and J 2 bases; nucleotides not matched to a gene: 1. CDR3 size: 15 residues. The germline gives CDR1 SGHTA, CDR2 FQGTGA. In DNA, the CDR3 is TGTGCCAGCAGCGGGGACAGGGCTGGGGCCAACGTCCTGACTTTC. Protein product: CASSGDRAGANVLTF.

This rearrangement joins TRBV28 to TRBJ1-1, with 7 nucleotides matching TRBD1. The CDR3 sequence is 15 residues long. The J segment lost 10 bases and the V segment lost 7 bases, leaving 18 bases of the junction unmatched. CDR1 is MDHEN and CDR2 is SYDVKM in the germline V gene. CDR3 sequence (DNA): TGTGCCAGCACCCCATTGGGAGACAGGGATAGTGTAGCTTTCTTT. Translated, it gives CASTPLGDRDSVAFF. Using reference TRBV28 and TRBJ1-1 for the parts outside the CDR3, the full variable domain is DVKVTQSSRYLVKRTGEKVFLECVQDMDHENMFWYRQDPGLGLRLIYFSYDVKMKEKGDIPEGYSVSREKKERFSLILESASTNQTSMYLCASTPLGDRDSVAFFGQGTRLTVV.

V and J are TRBV9 and TRBJ1-3; tentative D call: TRBD1 (5 bases). The ends were cut back, 0 bases at V and 4 bases at J, with 17 bases in the middle. The CDR3 loop spans 17 amino acids. Germline V lookup: CDR1 SGDLS, CDR2 YYNGEE. CDR3 in DNA: TGTGCCAGCAGCGTAGGGGCAGGGATCTTCGCGGGAAACACCATATATTTT. Its translation is CASSVGAGIFAGNTIYF.

The chain employs TRBV6-5 and TRBJ2-3; the D is unclear. V was pared by 8 bases and J by 2 bases, with 14 bases between. Per germline, CDR1 MNHEY and CDR2 SVGAGI. This CDR3 spans 14 amino acids. CDR3: CASGRGPHTDTQYF. CDR3 DNA: TGTGCCAGCGGCCGTGGACCGCACACAGATACGCAGTATTTT.

This clone was observed a single time. The chain carries TRBV28 and TRBJ2-3, with D hard to call. The CDR3 is 15 residues long. Germline CDR1 reads MDHEN; CDR2 reads SYDVKM. V gave up 3 bases and J gave up 6 bases, with 16 bases separating them. The CDR3 sequence is CASSFRSRYLDTQYF. In nucleotides, the CDR3 is TGTGCCAGCAGTTTCCGTTCTAGGTATTTGGATACGCAGTATTTT.